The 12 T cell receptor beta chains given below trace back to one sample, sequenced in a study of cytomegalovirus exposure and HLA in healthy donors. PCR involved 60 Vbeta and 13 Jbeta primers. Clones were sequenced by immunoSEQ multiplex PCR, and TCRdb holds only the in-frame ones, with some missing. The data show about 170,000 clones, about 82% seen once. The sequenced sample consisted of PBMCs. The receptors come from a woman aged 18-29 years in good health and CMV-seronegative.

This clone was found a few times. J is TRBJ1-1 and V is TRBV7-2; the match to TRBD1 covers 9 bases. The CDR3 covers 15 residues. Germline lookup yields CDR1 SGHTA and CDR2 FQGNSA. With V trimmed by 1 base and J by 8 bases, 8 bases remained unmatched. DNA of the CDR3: TGTGCCAGCAGCTTAGGAGGAAACAGGGGGCGGGAAGCTTTCTTT. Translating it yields CASSLGGNRGREAFF.

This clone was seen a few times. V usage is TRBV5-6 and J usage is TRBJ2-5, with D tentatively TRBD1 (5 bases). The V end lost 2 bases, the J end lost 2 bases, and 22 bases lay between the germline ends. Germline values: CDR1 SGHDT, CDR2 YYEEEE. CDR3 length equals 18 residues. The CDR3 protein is CASSFILTPSRAQETQYF. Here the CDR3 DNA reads TGTGCCAGCAGCTTCATTTTAACGCCCTCCAGGGCACAAGAGACCCAGTACTTC.

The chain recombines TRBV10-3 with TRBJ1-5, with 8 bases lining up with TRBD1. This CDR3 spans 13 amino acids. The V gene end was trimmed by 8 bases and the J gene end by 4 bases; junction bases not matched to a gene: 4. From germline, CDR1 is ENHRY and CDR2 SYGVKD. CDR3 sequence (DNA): TGTGCCATCCAGGGGGCCAGTAATCAGCCCCAGCATTTT. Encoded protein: CAIQGASNQPQHF.

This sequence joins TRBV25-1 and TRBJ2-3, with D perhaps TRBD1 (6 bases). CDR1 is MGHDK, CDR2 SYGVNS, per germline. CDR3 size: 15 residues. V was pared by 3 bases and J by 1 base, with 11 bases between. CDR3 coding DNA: TGTGCCAGCAGTGATCAGGGGAGTGGCACAGATACGCAGTATTTT. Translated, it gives CASSDQGSGTDTQYF.

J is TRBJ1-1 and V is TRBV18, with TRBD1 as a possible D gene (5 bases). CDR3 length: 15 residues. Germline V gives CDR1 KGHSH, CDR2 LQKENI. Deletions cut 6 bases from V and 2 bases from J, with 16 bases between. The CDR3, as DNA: TGTGCCAGCTCGTATCTCAGGAGGGGAAACACTGAAGCTTTCTTT. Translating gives CASSYLRRGNTEAFF.

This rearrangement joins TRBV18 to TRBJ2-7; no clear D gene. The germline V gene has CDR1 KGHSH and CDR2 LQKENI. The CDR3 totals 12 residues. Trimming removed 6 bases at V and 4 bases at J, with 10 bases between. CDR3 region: CASSTGAYEQYF. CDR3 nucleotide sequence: TGTGCCAGCTCCACCGGAGCTTACGAGCAGTACTTC.

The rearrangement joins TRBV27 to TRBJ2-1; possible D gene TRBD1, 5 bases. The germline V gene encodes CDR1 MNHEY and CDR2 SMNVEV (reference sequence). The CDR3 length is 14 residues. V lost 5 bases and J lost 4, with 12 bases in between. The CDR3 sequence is CASSQPTEYNEQFF. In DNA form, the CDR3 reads TGTGCCAGCAGTCAGCCGACAGAGTACAATGAGCAGTTCTTC.

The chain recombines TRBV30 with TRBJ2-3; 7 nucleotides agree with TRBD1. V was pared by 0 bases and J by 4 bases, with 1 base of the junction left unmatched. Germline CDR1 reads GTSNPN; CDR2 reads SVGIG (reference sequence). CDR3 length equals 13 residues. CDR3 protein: CAWSVQGSDTQYF. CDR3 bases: TGTGCCTGGAGTGTACAGGGGTCAGATACGCAGTATTTT.

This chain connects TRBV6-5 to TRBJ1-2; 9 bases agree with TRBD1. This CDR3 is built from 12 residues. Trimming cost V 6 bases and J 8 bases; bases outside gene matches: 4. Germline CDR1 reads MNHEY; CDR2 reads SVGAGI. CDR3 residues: CASSRTGDGYTF. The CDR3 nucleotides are TGTGCCAGCAGCCGGACAGGGGACGGCTACACCTTC.

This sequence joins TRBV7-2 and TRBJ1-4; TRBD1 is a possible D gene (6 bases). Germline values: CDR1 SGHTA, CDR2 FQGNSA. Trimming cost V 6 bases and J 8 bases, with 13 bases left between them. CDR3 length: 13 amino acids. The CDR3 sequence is CASSSTGGEKLFF. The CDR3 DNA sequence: TGTGCCAGCAGTTCGACAGGAGGCGAAAAACTGTTTTTT. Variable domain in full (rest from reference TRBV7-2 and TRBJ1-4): GAGVSQSPSNKVTEKGKDVELRCDPISGHTALYWYRQSLGQGLEFLIYFQGNSAPDKSGLPSDRFSAERTGGSVSTLTIQRTQQEDSAVYLCASSSTGGEKLFFGSGTQLSVL.

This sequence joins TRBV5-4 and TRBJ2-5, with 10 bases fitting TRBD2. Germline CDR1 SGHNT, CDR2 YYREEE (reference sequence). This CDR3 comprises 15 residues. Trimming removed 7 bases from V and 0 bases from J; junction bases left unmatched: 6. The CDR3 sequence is CASGLADWYQETQYF. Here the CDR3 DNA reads TGTGCCAGCGGACTAGCGGACTGGTACCAAGAGACCCAGTACTTC.

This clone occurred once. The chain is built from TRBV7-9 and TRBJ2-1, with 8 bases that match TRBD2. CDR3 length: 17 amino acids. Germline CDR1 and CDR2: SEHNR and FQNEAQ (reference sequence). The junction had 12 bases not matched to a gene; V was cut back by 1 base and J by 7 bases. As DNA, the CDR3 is TGTGCCAGCAGCTTAGGCCTCGCGGGGGCGGGAGGTAATGAGCAGTTCTTC. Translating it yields CASSLGLAGAGGNEQFF. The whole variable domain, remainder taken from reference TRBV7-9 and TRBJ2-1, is DTGVSQNPRHKITKRGQNVTFRCDPISEHNRLYWYRQTLGQGPEFLTYFQNEAQLEKSRLLSDRFSAERPKGSFSTLEIQRTEQGDSAMYLCASSLGLAGAGGNEQFFGPGTRLTVL.